This TCR beta chain emerged from a study of OX40 agonist ivuxolimab in advanced cancers. Study overall: Ivuxolimab was administered intravenously to patients at 0.01 to 10 mg/kg every 2 weeks. Study results and limitations: Expanded clones belonging to CD8+ T cells outnumbered, on average, those of CD4+. Among the least clonally expanded were partial responders at 0.1-3.0 mg/kg.

Assay: immunoSEQ multiplex PCR; the TCRdb copy retains only in-frame clones and omits some. The table lists some 77,000 clones, over 85% of them singletons. The V gene lost 1 base and the J gene lost 7 bases, with 16 bases spanning the gap. Looked up from germline, CDR1 is SGHTA and CDR2 is FQGNSA. The CDR3 spans 16 residues. As to this clone: The antigen is undetermined.

V and J are TRBV7-2 and TRBJ1-4; D call uncertain. The TCR was taken from an adult with an advanced solid tumor such as melanoma, head and neck, liver or kidney cancer. The input for sequencing was CD4+ or CD8+ T cells sorted from blood, taken in a trial of the OX40 agonist ivuxolimab. The CDR3 DNA follows: TGTGCCAGCAGCTTAGTAATAGGGTCGTCGACTGAAAAACTGTTTTTT. As protein: CASSLVIGSSTEKLFF. The variable domain in full, with the rest retrieved from reference TRBV7-2 and TRBJ1-4, is GAGVSQSPSNKVTEKGKDVELRCDPISGHTALYWYRQSLGQGLEFLIYFQGNSAPDKSGLPSDRFSAERTGGSVSTLTIQRTQQEDSAVYLCASSLVIGSSTEKLFFGSGTQLSVL.